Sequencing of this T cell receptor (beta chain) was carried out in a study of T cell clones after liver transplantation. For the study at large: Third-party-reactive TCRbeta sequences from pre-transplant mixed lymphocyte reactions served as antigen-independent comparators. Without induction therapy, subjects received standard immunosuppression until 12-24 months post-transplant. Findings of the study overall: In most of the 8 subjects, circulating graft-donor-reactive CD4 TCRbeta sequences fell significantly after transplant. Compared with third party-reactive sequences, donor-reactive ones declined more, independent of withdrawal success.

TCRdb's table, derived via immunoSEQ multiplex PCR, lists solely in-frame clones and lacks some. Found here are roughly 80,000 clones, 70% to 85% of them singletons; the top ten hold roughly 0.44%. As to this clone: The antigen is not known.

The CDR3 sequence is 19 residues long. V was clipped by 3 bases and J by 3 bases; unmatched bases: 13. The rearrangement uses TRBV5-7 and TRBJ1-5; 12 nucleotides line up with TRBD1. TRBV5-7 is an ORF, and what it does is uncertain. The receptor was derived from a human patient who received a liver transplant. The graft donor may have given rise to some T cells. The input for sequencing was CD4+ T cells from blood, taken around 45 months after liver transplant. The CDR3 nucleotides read TGTGCCAGCAGCTCAGGGACAGGGGGCGAAGAATACGCCAATCAGCCCCAGCATTTT. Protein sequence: CASSSGTGGEEYANQPQHF.